This TCR beta chain appears in the sequencing data of a study of blood T cell repertoires in COVID-19. Study as a whole: From T cells, B-cell-depleted T cells, or PBMCs came the material, which was cDNA or gDNA.

In the original workflow: Amplifying reference gene primers gave estimates of nucleated cell counts. Assay: immunoSEQ multiplex PCR; the TCRdb copy retains only in-frame clones and omits some. The DNA gave D and trimming, while V, J and clone size come from that table. The sample has approximately 280,000 clones; 85% to 90% are singletons. Germline trimming cut 3 bases from V and 4 bases from J; bases unmatched to any gene: 5. This CDR3 has 15 residues. Germline CDR1 and CDR2: SGDLS and YYNGEE. Enrolled through a virtual design, the participants were between 18 and 89 years of age and came from roughly 22 US areas.

This chain links TRBV9 with TRBJ2-3; TRBD2 agrees at 10 bases. The sequence was obtained from a woman aged 55-69 years who had recovered from COVID-19. Sequences were obtained from PBMCs or T cells enriched from blood (not recorded which). The CDR3 protein is CASSESGRGADTQYF. As DNA, the CDR3 is TGTGCCAGCAGCGAAAGCGGGAGGGGTGCAGATACGCAGTATTTT. The full variable domain, its missing parts supplied by reference TRBV9 and TRBJ2-3, is DSGVTQTPKHLITATGQRVTLRCSPRSGDLSVYWYQQSLDQGLQFLIQYYNGEERAKGNILERFSAQQFPDLHSELNLSSLELGDSALYFCASSESGRGADTQYFGPGTRLTVL.